This passage covers 11 T cell receptor beta chains from one sample sequenced in a study of blood T cells in healthy people across ages. Then a second PCR, running about 7 to 11 cycles, was carried out with a sample-barcoded 5' primer and a J-beta primer mix. A single record per CDR3 protein comes from TCRdb applying MiXCR to the 5' RACE reads. The repertoire consists of roughly 930,000 distinct CDR3 sequences, with roughly 43% occurring once and the leading ten covering roughly 12%. The sequenced sample was blood. The receptors were sampled from a man aged 25 to 45 in good health.

This chain connects TRBV28 to TRBJ2-1; D is possibly TRBD2 (5 bases). Germline CDR1 MDHEN, CDR2 SYDVKM. This CDR3 region has 15 residues. Trimming took off 7 bases at V and 5 bases at J, with 18 bases between the two ends. The CDR3 reads CASTAGLEKDNEQFF. The CDR3 DNA follows: TGTGCCAGCACCGCGGGCCTGGAAAAGGACAATGAGCAGTTCTTC.

The chain combines TRBV27 with TRBJ1-4; D uncertain. Germline V CDR1 and CDR2: MNHEY, SMNVEV (reference sequence). Trimming pared 7 bases from V and 8 bases from J, leaving 8 bases between. The CDR3 is made up of 11 amino acids. The CDR3 loop reads CASNPVEKLFF. DNA for the CDR3: TGTGCCAGCAACCCGGTCGAAAAACTGTTTTTT.

The table lists this clonotype with a count of one. This rearrangement joins TRBV6-5 to TRBJ2-5; 7 bases fit TRBD1. This CDR3 region has 12 residues. Germline CDR1 reads MNHEY; CDR2 reads SVGAGI. The J segment lost 4 bases and the V segment lost 7 bases, leaving 3 bases of the junction unmatched. The CDR3 spells CASKAGGETQYF. The CDR3 DNA is TGTGCCAGCAAGGCAGGGGGAGAGACCCAGTACTTC.

V usage is TRBV6-6 and J usage is TRBJ2-1; 11 bases fit TRBD1. There are 14 residues in the CDR3. Germline V lookup: CDR1 MNHNY, CDR2 SVGAGI (reference sequence). Trimming at V came to 5 bases and at J to 9 bases, leaving 6 bases not matched to a gene. Written as DNA, the CDR3 is TGTGCCAGCAGTGACCTGGGACAGGGGGGTGAGCAGTTCTTC. It yields the protein CASSDLGQGGEQFF.

The chain links TRBV12-3 or TRBV12-4 to TRBJ2-3; a weak D match, TRBD2 (6 bases). CDR3 size: 15 residues. Trimming shortened V by 4 bases and J by 1 base, and 12 bases separated the two germline ends. Here the CDR3 DNA reads TGTGCCAGCAGTTCTACGGGGGTCGGCACAGATACGCAGTATTTT. Translating it yields CASSSTGVGTDTQYF.

The chain recombines TRBV5-1 with TRBJ1-1, with 9 bases fitting TRBD1. The germline CDR1 and CDR2 sequences are SGHRS and YFSETQ. The CDR3 contains 14 residues. J lost 5 bases, V lost 4 bases, and 6 bases had no gene match. The CDR3 protein is CASSLTGGATEAFF. The DNA for the CDR3 is TGCGCCAGCAGCCTTACAGGGGGCGCGACTGAAGCTTTCTTT. The full variable domain, in which reference TRBV5-1 and TRBJ1-1 provide the parts outside the CDR3, is KAGVTQTPRYLIKTRGQQVTLSCSPISGHRSVSWYQQTPGQGLQFLFEYFSETQRNKGNFPGRFSGRQFSNSRSEMNVSTLELGDSALYLCASSLTGGATEAFFGQGTRLTVV.

The V and J genes are TRBV20-1 and TRBJ2-4; unclear D gene. Germline CDR1 reads DFQATT; CDR2 reads SNEGSKA (reference sequence). The CDR3 has 15 residues. The V end lost 5 bases, the J end lost 1 base, and 15 bases lay between the germline ends. Here the CDR3 reads CSAVDWVGAKNIQYF. The CDR3 DNA is TGCAGTGCTGTCGACTGGGTAGGGGCCAAAAACATTCAGTACTTC.

The genes are TRBV28 and TRBJ2-1; TRBD1 matches at 9 bases. Germline V CDR1 and CDR2: MDHEN, SYDVKM. This CDR3 has 15 residues. Trimming removed 8 bases from V and 4 bases from J; junction bases left unmatched: 9. Written as DNA, the CDR3 is TGTGCCAGCTACGGACAGGGGTCCCTTTACAATGAGCAGTTCTTC. Translation: CASYGQGSLYNEQFF.

V is TRBV4-1 and J is TRBJ2-1, with 8 bases matching TRBD1. This CDR3 spans 16 amino acids. Unmatched junction bases numbered 11, after V lost 5 bases and J lost 5 bases. In germline, CDR1 is MGHRA, CDR2 YSYEKL. The CDR3 spells CASSSYDRGGNNEQFF. In DNA, the CDR3 is TGCGCCAGCAGCTCGTACGACAGGGGCGGTAACAATGAGCAGTTCTTC.

J is TRBJ1-5 and V is TRBV10-3; no reliable D call. The V end lost 2 bases, the J end lost 6 bases, and 11 bases lay between the germline ends. This CDR3 contains 14 residues. CDR1 ENHRY and CDR2 SYGVKD come from the germline V gene. CDR3 residues: CAISETPFRQPQHF. The CDR3 DNA follows: TGTGCCATCAGTGAGACCCCGTTCCGTCAGCCCCAGCATTTT.

This clonotype has more than one count but fewer than ten. This chain joins TRBV6-2 or TRBV6-3 and TRBJ2-1; TRBD2 aligns across 8 bases. Germline loops: CDR1 MNHEY, CDR2 SVGEGT. The CDR3 totals 16 residues. The J segment lost 0 bases and the V segment lost 6 bases, leaving 7 bases of the junction unmatched. The CDR3 is CASRSRLANSYNEQFF. The CDR3 DNA sequence: TGTGCCAGCAGGTCTAGACTAGCGAACTCCTACAATGAGCAGTTCTTC.